A selection of T cell receptor beta chains follows, all from one sample in a study of CD8+ T cells in alopecia areata. Here immunoSEQ multiplex PCR was the method, and the copy in TCRdb shows in-frame clones only, minus some. The repertoire holds approximately 98,000 clones, with 55% to 70% as singletons. The sequenced sample was NKG2D-low CD8+ T cells sorted from blood. The receptor set was obtained from a human donor with alopecia areata. CDR3s include the opening cysteine and the closing phenylalanine or tryptophan. D genes are given only for firm matches. Rows give clone size only sometimes, using once, few, many, or a class for an expanded clone.

v_call: TRBV19
clone_size: .
d_call: .
j_call: TRBJ1-5
cdr3_nt: TGTGCCAGTAGTATCTGGGGTCCCCAGCCCCAGCATTTT
cdr3_aa: CASSIWGPQPQHF

v_call: TRBV5-6
clone_size: .
d_call: .
j_call: TRBJ2-7
cdr3_nt: TGTGCCAGCAGCTTGGGCAGCTCCTACGAGCAGTACTTC
cdr3_aa: CASSLGSSYEQYF

v_call: TRBV6-1
clone_size: .
d_call: .
j_call: TRBJ2-7
cdr3_nt: TGTGCCGGGAGTGGCGAAGGCGAGCAGTACTTC
cdr3_aa: CAGSGEGEQYF

v_call: TRBV30
clone_size: .
d_call: .
j_call: TRBJ2-7
cdr3_nt: TGTGCCTGGAGTTGGGGGAGCAACGAGCAGTACTTC
cdr3_aa: CAWSWGSNEQYF

v_call: TRBV2
clone_size: .
d_call: .
j_call: TRBJ1-4
cdr3_nt: TGTGCCAGCAATGCCGGGACAAGGGGTGAAAAACTGTTTTTT
cdr3_aa: CASNAGTRGEKLFF

v_call: TRBV4-1
clone_size: .
d_call: TRBD2
j_call: TRBJ2-3
cdr3_nt: TGCGCCAGCAGCCAACAAGCGGGAGGCGGGACAGATACGCAGTATTTT
cdr3_aa: CASSQQAGGGTDTQYF

v_call: TRBV14
clone_size: .
d_call: .
j_call: TRBJ1-1
cdr3_nt: TGTGCCAGCAGCCTAGCGGGGGCCACTGAAGCTTTCTTT
cdr3_aa: CASSLAGATEAFF

v_call: TRBV5-1
clone_size: .
d_call: TRBD1
j_call: TRBJ2-2
cdr3_nt: TGCGCCAGCAGCTTGAACCGGGACAGGACCGGGGAGCTGTTTTTT
cdr3_aa: CASSLNRDRTGELFF

v_call: TRBV29-1
clone_size: .
d_call: .
j_call: TRBJ1-4
cdr3_nt: TGCAGCGTTGAAGATCCCCATCGTAATGAAAAACTGTTTTTT
cdr3_aa: CSVEDPHRNEKLFF

v_call: TRBV13
clone_size: .
d_call: .
j_call: TRBJ1-4
cdr3_nt: TGTGCCAGCAGCTTACTAGGGATTAATGAAAAACTGTTTTTT
cdr3_aa: CASSLLGINEKLFF

v_call: TRBV4-1
clone_size: .
d_call: TRBD2
j_call: TRBJ2-7
cdr3_nt: TGCGCCAGCAGCCTAGAAACTAGCGGGGCCTACGAGCAGTACTTC
cdr3_aa: CASSLETSGAYEQYF

v_call: TRBV7-9
clone_size: .
d_call: TRBD2
j_call: TRBJ2-1
cdr3_nt: TGTGCCAGCAGCCTTATGGGACTAGCGGCCTACAATGAGCAGTTCTTC
cdr3_aa: CASSLMGLAAYNEQFF

v_call: TRBV9
clone_size: .
d_call: TRBD2
j_call: TRBJ2-1
cdr3_nt: TGTGCCAGCAGCGTAGTCGATAGCGGGCCCTACAATGAGCAGTTCTTC
cdr3_aa: CASSVVDSGPYNEQFF

v_call: TRBV6-1
clone_size: .
d_call: .
j_call: TRBJ2-7
cdr3_nt: TGTGCCAGCAGTGACGGGACGCCCTACGAGCAGTACTTC
cdr3_aa: CASSDGTPYEQYF

v_call: TRBV27
clone_size: .
d_call: .
j_call: TRBJ1-3
cdr3_nt: TGTGCCAGCAGTTTATCGTGGGGGTCCCGAAACACCATATATTTT
cdr3_aa: CASSLSWGSRNTIYF

v_call: TRBV18
clone_size: few
d_call: TRBD2
j_call: TRBJ2-1
cdr3_nt: TGTGCCAGCTCACCATCTAGCGGGAGCTCCTACAATGAGCAGTTCTTC
cdr3_aa: CASSPSSGSSYNEQFF

v_call: TRBV28
clone_size: .
d_call: .
j_call: TRBJ1-2
cdr3_nt: TGTGCCAGCAGTTCACCGGGGACCTACACCTTC
cdr3_aa: CASSSPGTYTF

v_call: TRBV25-1
clone_size: .
d_call: TRBD1
j_call: TRBJ2-5
cdr3_nt: TGTGCCAGCAGTTCCCGGGACAGGGGGCCTTGGGAGACCCAGTACTTC
cdr3_aa: CASSSRDRGPWETQYF

v_call: TRBV9
clone_size: .
d_call: .
j_call: TRBJ1-2
cdr3_nt: TGTGCCAGCAGCGTAGCGCAGGACTATGGCTACACCTTC
cdr3_aa: CASSVAQDYGYTF

v_call: TRBV6-8
clone_size: .
d_call: .
j_call: TRBJ1-1
cdr3_nt: TGTGCCAGCAGTTACTCCCAGGGGCAGACCACTGAAGCTTTCTTT
cdr3_aa: CASSYSQGQTTEAFF

v_call: TRBV20-1
clone_size: .
d_call: .
j_call: TRBJ1-1
cdr3_nt: TGCAGTGCGCGGACTGGTACTGAAGCTTTCTTT
cdr3_aa: CSARTGTEAFF

v_call: TRBV5-1
clone_size: .
d_call: TRBD1
j_call: TRBJ1-5
cdr3_nt: TGCGCCAGCAGCCCCACAGGGGTTCCAAATCAGCCCCAGCATTTT
cdr3_aa: CASSPTGVPNQPQHF

v_call: TRBV7-9
clone_size: few
d_call: .
j_call: TRBJ2-3
cdr3_nt: TGTGCCAGCAGCTCGACCGGGTCAATTTCTCTTCCGGATACGCAGTATTTT
cdr3_aa: CASSSTGSISLPDTQYF

v_call: TRBV13
clone_size: few
d_call: .
j_call: TRBJ2-7
cdr3_nt: TGTGCCAGCAGCTTAGGAGGGACGCCTGGCGAGCAGTACTTC
cdr3_aa: CASSLGGTPGEQYF

v_call: TRBV2
clone_size: .
d_call: .
j_call: TRBJ2-1
cdr3_nt: TGTGCCAGCCTCGGACAGTACAATGAGCAGTTCTTC
cdr3_aa: CASLGQYNEQFF

v_call: TRBV7-9
clone_size: .
d_call: .
j_call: TRBJ1-1
cdr3_nt: TGTGCCAGCAGCAAGACAGGCCGTGAAGCTTTCTTT
cdr3_aa: CASSKTGREAFF

v_call: TRBV25-1
clone_size: .
d_call: TRBD1
j_call: TRBJ2-7
cdr3_nt: TGTGCCAGCACTTCGACAGGGTTGAGCGAGCAGTACTTC
cdr3_aa: CASTSTGLSEQYF

v_call: TRBV6-5
clone_size: .
d_call: TRBD1
j_call: TRBJ2-7
cdr3_nt: TGTGCCAGCTGGGGGACAGCAGTCTCCTACGAGCAGTACTTC
cdr3_aa: CASWGTAVSYEQYF

v_call: TRBV14
clone_size: .
d_call: .
j_call: TRBJ2-3
cdr3_nt: TGTGCCAGCAGCCCTACTTCCTCCACAGATACGCAGTATTTT
cdr3_aa: CASSPTSSTDTQYF

v_call: TRBV29-1
clone_size: few
d_call: .
j_call: TRBJ2-7
cdr3_nt: TGCAGCGTTGAAGCGTCTGCCGACTACGAGCAGTACTTC
cdr3_aa: CSVEASADYEQYF

v_call: TRBV13
clone_size: .
d_call: TRBD2
j_call: TRBJ2-2
cdr3_nt: TGTGCCAGTTCCGGGAGGGGAGCGGGAGTAGACACCGGGGAGCTGTTTTTT
cdr3_aa: CASSGRGAGVDTGELFF

v_call: TRBV10-2
clone_size: .
d_call: .
j_call: TRBJ2-3
cdr3_nt: TGCGCCAGCAGTGCGGGACCAATCACAGATACGCAGTATTTT
cdr3_aa: CASSAGPITDTQYF

v_call: TRBV28
clone_size: .
d_call: TRBD1
j_call: TRBJ2-7
cdr3_nt: TGTGCCAGCAGCCGGACAGGGAGCTCCTACGAGCAGTACTTC
cdr3_aa: CASSRTGSSYEQYF

v_call: TRBV7-9
clone_size: .
d_call: .
j_call: TRBJ1-2
cdr3_nt: TGTGCCAGCAGCACGCCACAGGGCTTTCTGGGCTACACCTTC
cdr3_aa: CASSTPQGFLGYTF

v_call: TRBV27
clone_size: .
d_call: TRBD2
j_call: TRBJ2-3
cdr3_nt: TGTGCCAGCAGTATGACGCAGCGGGGAGGTTTGGATACGCAGTATTTT
cdr3_aa: CASSMTQRGGLDTQYF

v_call: TRBV7-9
clone_size: .
d_call: .
j_call: TRBJ1-1
cdr3_nt: TGTGCCAGCAGCCCCCTCCTGGGAATGAACACTGAAGCTTTCTTT
cdr3_aa: CASSPLLGMNTEAFF

v_call: TRBV7-9
clone_size: few
d_call: .
j_call: TRBJ2-7
cdr3_nt: TGTGCCAGCAATCAAGGAGGGGCCTACGAGCAGTACTTC
cdr3_aa: CASNQGGAYEQYF

v_call: TRBV2
clone_size: .
d_call: .
j_call: TRBJ1-2
cdr3_nt: TGTGCCAGCAGTGAGGTCAATGGCTACACCTTC
cdr3_aa: CASSEVNGYTF

v_call: TRBV7-9
clone_size: .
d_call: TRBD2
j_call: TRBJ2-1
cdr3_nt: TGTGCCAGCAGCACTACCGGGACTAGCGGATTCATTAATGAGCAGTTCTTC
cdr3_aa: CASSTTGTSGFINEQFF

v_call: TRBV5-1
clone_size: once
d_call: TRBD1
j_call: TRBJ1-2
cdr3_nt: TGCGCCAGCAGCTCCCCGACGCCGGGACAGGGGGCTGGGCACTATGGCTACACCTTC
cdr3_aa: CASSSPTPGQGAGHYGYTF

v_call: TRBV15
clone_size: .
d_call: .
j_call: TRBJ1-1
cdr3_nt: TGTGCCACCAGGGGGTCGAACACTGAAGCTTTCTTT
cdr3_aa: CATRGSNTEAFF

v_call: TRBV29-1
clone_size: .
d_call: .
j_call: TRBJ1-1
cdr3_nt: TGCAGCGTTTTTCCCAATATCGGTGCTGAAGCTTTCTTT
cdr3_aa: CSVFPNIGAEAFF

v_call: TRBV5-6
clone_size: once
d_call: .
j_call: TRBJ2-1
cdr3_nt: TGTGCCAGCAGCCCCGGTGCGCCAAGGGACAATGAGCAGTTCTTC
cdr3_aa: CASSPGAPRDNEQFF

v_call: TRBV4-1
clone_size: .
d_call: TRBD2
j_call: TRBJ2-1
cdr3_nt: TGCGCCAGCAGCCCCAACCCCTTCGGGACTAGCGGGAATGAGCAGTTCTTC
cdr3_aa: CASSPNPFGTSGNEQFF

v_call: TRBV9
clone_size: .
d_call: .
j_call: TRBJ1-3
cdr3_nt: TGTGCCAGCAGCGTAGTATCAGGACCTGGAAACACCATATATTTT
cdr3_aa: CASSVVSGPGNTIYF

v_call: TRBV7-9
clone_size: .
d_call: .
j_call: TRBJ2-3
cdr3_nt: TGTGCCAGCTCCGGAGGGTACCCTAGCACAGATACGCAGTATTTT
cdr3_aa: CASSGGYPSTDTQYF

v_call: TRBV9
clone_size: .
d_call: .
j_call: TRBJ1-1
cdr3_nt: TGTGCCAGCAGCGTAGACGGCGGCAATGAAGCTTTCTTT
cdr3_aa: CASSVDGGNEAFF

v_call: TRBV27
clone_size: .
d_call: .
j_call: TRBJ1-1
cdr3_nt: TGTGCCAGCAGTTTCGAGGGCCCGAACACTGAAGCTTTCTTT
cdr3_aa: CASSFEGPNTEAFF

v_call: TRBV6-6
clone_size: few
d_call: .
j_call: TRBJ2-7
cdr3_nt: TGTGCCAGCATGGTGGGCAACGAGCAGTACTTC
cdr3_aa: CASMVGNEQYF

v_call: TRBV7-9
clone_size: .
d_call: .
j_call: TRBJ2-7
cdr3_nt: TGTGCCAGCAGCTTAGTGGCCTACGAGCAGTACTTC
cdr3_aa: CASSLVAYEQYF

v_call: TRBV27
clone_size: .
d_call: TRBD1
j_call: TRBJ1-1
cdr3_nt: TGTGCCAGCAGTTTATCTGGGACAGCGAACACTGAAGCTTTCTTT
cdr3_aa: CASSLSGTANTEAFF

v_call: TRBV27
clone_size: .
d_call: TRBD1
j_call: TRBJ2-5
cdr3_nt: TGTGCCAGCAGTTCACGGACAGGGGGAGAGACCCAGTACTTC
cdr3_aa: CASSSRTGGETQYF